Sequencing of this TCR beta chain was carried out in a study of T-cell memory formation after mild COVID-19. Across the study: The study found TCR clusters largely donor specific.

TCRdb reanalysed the 5' RACE reads using MiXCR and keeps one entry per CDR3 protein. Of about 400,000 distinct CDR3 sequences listed, around an eighth are singletons. The length of the CDR3 is 13 residues. V was cut by 0 bases and J by 11 bases, with 12 bases left in between. CDR1 SGHNT and CDR2 YYREEE come from the germline V gene (reference sequence). On this clonotype: Its antigen remains unidentified.

General study results and limits: Among CD4+ contracting clones, most were CM and EM, and CD8+ ones EMRA. Memory cells collected pre-infection included some clones that later responded, suggesting cross-reactive memory joined.

The chain links TRBV5-4 to TRBJ2-1; tentative D call: TRBD1 (6 bases). Sequencing was carried out using PBMCs or a T cell subset sorted from them (not recorded which). The TCR originated in a man aged 18 to 29 who had mild COVID-19 (a few samples of this study predate the infection). Cell type and time point are not known. The DNA for the CDR3 is TGTGCCAGCAGCTTGGTTTCAGGGGATAAGCAGTTCTTC. It specifies CASSLVSGDKQFF.